Listed below are T cell receptor beta chains from one sample, sequenced in a study of PD-1 blockade in classical Hodgkin lymphoma. Profiling relied on immunoSEQ multiplex PCR, and the TCRdb table lists in-frame clones only, not all of them. Among just over 50,000 clones listed, around 75% were seen once. This material consisted of peripheral blood mononuclear cells (PBMCs), taken before the second cycle of nivolumab. These receptors all come from a human donor with classical Hodgkin lymphoma. The CDR3 runs from the conserved cysteine through the conserved F or W. The D gene is left open where the match is weak. The size of a clone is reported for some rows only, either as once, few or many, or as a class for expanded clones.

CDR3 protein: CSVKVNTEAFF; CDR3 DNA: TGCAGCGTTAAGGTGAACACTGAAGCTTTCTTT; J gene: TRBJ1-1; D gene: -; CDR3 length: 11; clone size: few; V gene: TRBV29-1
CDR3 protein: CASSLVDRAQETQYF; CDR3 DNA: TGTGCCAGCAGCTTAGTCGACAGAGCCCAAGAGACCCAGTACTTC; J gene: TRBJ2-5; D gene: -; CDR3 length: 15; clone size: -; V gene: TRBV7-2
CDR3 protein: CASSNRGNTGELFF; CDR3 DNA: TGTGCCAGCAGCAACAGGGGGAACACCGGGGAGCTGTTTTTT; J gene: TRBJ2-2; D gene: TRBD1; CDR3 length: 14; clone size: once; V gene: TRBV6-5
CDR3 protein: CASSSDRHSYNEQFF; CDR3 DNA: TGTGCCAGCAGCTCGGACAGGCACTCCTACAATGAGCAGTTCTTC; J gene: TRBJ2-1; D gene: TRBD1; CDR3 length: 15; clone size: -; V gene: TRBV7-9
CDR3 protein: CAISGAREGNQPQHF; CDR3 DNA: TGTGCCATCAGTGGGGCCAGGGAGGGAAATCAGCCCCAGCATTTT; J gene: TRBJ1-5; D gene: -; CDR3 length: 15; clone size: -; V gene: TRBV10-3
CDR3 protein: CASSSGTSPFF; CDR3 DNA: TGCGCCAGCAGCTCCGGAACAAGCCCGTTCTTC; J gene: TRBJ2-1; D gene: -; CDR3 length: 11; clone size: -; V gene: TRBV10-2
CDR3 protein: CASSYWGTGDYEQYF; CDR3 DNA: TGTGCCAGCAGTTACTGGGGTACTGGGGACTACGAGCAGTACTTC; J gene: TRBJ2-7; D gene: -; CDR3 length: 15; clone size: -; V gene: TRBV6-5
CDR3 protein: CASSPPPGRPTFNYGYTF; CDR3 DNA: TGTGCCAGCAGTCCCCCCCCCGGACGGCCTACCTTTAACTATGGCTACACCTTC; J gene: TRBJ1-2; D gene: -; CDR3 length: 18; clone size: -; V gene: TRBV28
CDR3 protein: CAWSGLFSGNTIYF; CDR3 DNA: TGTGCCTGGTCGGGGCTCTTCTCTGGAAACACCATATATTTT; J gene: TRBJ1-3; D gene: -; CDR3 length: 14; clone size: once; V gene: TRBV30
CDR3 protein: CSVDQRGGEQYF; CDR3 DNA: TGCAGCGTTGATCAGAGAGGGGGCGAGCAGTACTTC; J gene: TRBJ2-7; D gene: -; CDR3 length: 12; clone size: -; V gene: TRBV29-1
CDR3 protein: CASSQDLGQKAFF; CDR3 DNA: TGTGCCAGCAGCCAAGATTTGGGCCAAAAAGCTTTCTTT; J gene: TRBJ1-1; D gene: -; CDR3 length: 13; clone size: -; V gene: TRBV14
CDR3 protein: CASSEGLQGNTIYF; CDR3 DNA: TGTGCCAGCAGTGAGGGTTTACAGGGAAACACCATATATTTT; J gene: TRBJ1-3; D gene: -; CDR3 length: 14; clone size: -; V gene: TRBV25-1
CDR3 protein: CASITPQETQYF; CDR3 DNA: TGTGCCAGCATAACCCCGCAAGAGACCCAGTACTTC; J gene: TRBJ2-5; D gene: -; CDR3 length: 12; clone size: -; V gene: TRBV6-1
CDR3 protein: CASSQRPGGKRVYSGANVLTF; CDR3 DNA: TGTGCCAGCAGTCAGCGGCCAGGGGGCAAGAGGGTCTACTCTGGGGCCAACGTCCTGACTTTC; J gene: TRBJ2-6; D gene: TRBD1; CDR3 length: 21; clone size: few; V gene: TRBV28
CDR3 protein: CASSQFAGQGSNQPQHF; CDR3 DNA: TGTGCCAGCAGCCAATTCGCCGGACAGGGGAGTAATCAGCCCCAGCATTTT; J gene: TRBJ1-5; D gene: TRBD1; CDR3 length: 17; clone size: -; V gene: TRBV16
CDR3 protein: CASSLASSYEQYF; CDR3 DNA: TGTGCCAGCAGTTTAGCATCCTCCTACGAGCAGTACTTC; J gene: TRBJ2-7; D gene: -; CDR3 length: 13; clone size: -; V gene: TRBV27
CDR3 protein: CASSLWGLESDNEQFF; CDR3 DNA: TGTGCCAGCAGCCTCTGGGGACTAGAGTCCGACAATGAGCAGTTCTTC; J gene: TRBJ2-1; D gene: TRBD2; CDR3 length: 16; clone size: -; V gene: TRBV11-2
CDR3 protein: CASSAGQLNTEAFF; CDR3 DNA: TGTGCCAGCAGCGCGGGACAGCTGAACACTGAAGCTTTCTTT; J gene: TRBJ1-1; D gene: TRBD1; CDR3 length: 14; clone size: -; V gene: TRBV7-9
CDR3 protein: CASSTSGKIYEQYF; CDR3 DNA: TGTGCCAGCAGTACCAGCGGGAAGATCTACGAGCAGTACTTC; J gene: TRBJ2-7; D gene: TRBD2; CDR3 length: 14; clone size: -; V gene: TRBV6-1
CDR3 protein: CASSPGQGTNEKLFF; CDR3 DNA: TGTGCCAGCAGCCCAGGACAGGGAACTAATGAAAAACTGTTTTTT; J gene: TRBJ1-4; D gene: TRBD1; CDR3 length: 15; clone size: -; V gene: TRBV7-9
CDR3 protein: CASSVGDTEAFF; CDR3 DNA: TGCGCCAGCAGTGTAGGGGACACTGAAGCTTTCTTT; J gene: TRBJ1-1; D gene: -; CDR3 length: 12; clone size: -; V gene: TRBV10-1
CDR3 protein: CASSVRERTDTQYF; CDR3 DNA: TGTGCCAGCAGCGTACGAGAACGCACAGATACGCAGTATTTT; J gene: TRBJ2-3; D gene: -; CDR3 length: 14; clone size: -; V gene: TRBV9
CDR3 protein: CASSERTKDSGNTIYF; CDR3 DNA: TGTGCCAGCAGTGAAAGAACCAAAGACTCTGGAAACACCATATATTTT; J gene: TRBJ1-3; D gene: -; CDR3 length: 16; clone size: -; V gene: TRBV6-1
CDR3 protein: CASSLRRDYEQYF; CDR3 DNA: TGTGCCAGCAGCTTAAGGCGGGACTACGAGCAGTACTTC; J gene: TRBJ2-7; D gene: -; CDR3 length: 13; clone size: -; V gene: TRBV11-2
CDR3 protein: CASREQGAGEKLFF; CDR3 DNA: TGTGCCAGCAGGGAACAGGGGGCCGGTGAAAAACTGTTTTTT; J gene: TRBJ1-4; D gene: TRBD1; CDR3 length: 14; clone size: few; V gene: TRBV7-9
CDR3 protein: CAWSTGLATNEKLFF; CDR3 DNA: TGTGCCTGGAGTACAGGTCTAGCAACTAATGAAAAACTGTTTTTT; J gene: TRBJ1-4; D gene: -; CDR3 length: 15; clone size: -; V gene: TRBV30
CDR3 protein: CASSERPTSTDTQYF; CDR3 DNA: TGTGCCAGTAGCGAGAGGCCTACTAGCACAGATACGCAGTATTTT; J gene: TRBJ2-3; D gene: -; CDR3 length: 15; clone size: -; V gene: TRBV19
CDR3 protein: CASSDRGYEQYF; CDR3 DNA: TGTGCCAGCAGCGACAGGGGCTACGAGCAGTACTTC; J gene: TRBJ2-7; D gene: TRBD1; CDR3 length: 12; clone size: -; V gene: TRBV27
CDR3 protein: CASSRTSGTYEQYF; CDR3 DNA: TGTGCCAGCAGCCGGACTAGCGGAACTTACGAGCAGTACTTC; J gene: TRBJ2-7; D gene: TRBD2; CDR3 length: 14; clone size: -; V gene: TRBV7-2
CDR3 protein: CASSPMTEKLFF; CDR3 DNA: TGTGCCAGCAGCCCTATGACTGAAAAACTGTTTTTT; J gene: TRBJ1-4; D gene: -; CDR3 length: 12; clone size: -; V gene: TRBV11-2
CDR3 protein: CASSIGRGGARNEQFF; CDR3 DNA: TGTGCCAGCAGTATCGGGCGGGGGGGCGCCCGCAATGAGCAGTTCTTC; J gene: TRBJ2-1; D gene: TRBD2; CDR3 length: 16; clone size: medium-sized; V gene: TRBV27
CDR3 protein: CASSPRWGDGEQYF; CDR3 DNA: TGTGCCAGTAGTCCCCGGTGGGGGGACGGCGAGCAGTACTTC; J gene: TRBJ2-7; D gene: -; CDR3 length: 14; clone size: -; V gene: TRBV19
CDR3 protein: CASSPLTSGISDEQFF; CDR3 DNA: TGTGCCAGCAGCCCGCTAACTAGCGGGATTTCAGATGAGCAGTTCTTC; J gene: TRBJ2-1; D gene: TRBD2; CDR3 length: 16; clone size: few; V gene: TRBV7-9
CDR3 protein: CASSQELIYGYTF; CDR3 DNA: TGTGCCAGCAGCCAAGAACTCATTTATGGCTACACCTTC; J gene: TRBJ1-2; D gene: -; CDR3 length: 13; clone size: -; V gene: TRBV14
CDR3 protein: CASSIAQPFPDGYTF; CDR3 DNA: TGTGCCAGTAGTATTGCTCAGCCCTTCCCCGATGGCTACACCTTC; J gene: TRBJ1-2; D gene: -; CDR3 length: 15; clone size: few; V gene: TRBV19
CDR3 protein: CASSLGGGDYGYTF; CDR3 DNA: TGTGCCAGCAGCCTGGGCGGGGGGGACTATGGCTACACCTTC; J gene: TRBJ1-2; D gene: -; CDR3 length: 14; clone size: -; V gene: TRBV27
CDR3 protein: CASSPRVAGAYEQYF; CDR3 DNA: TGTGCCAGTAGTCCCCGTGTGGCGGGAGCCTACGAGCAGTACTTC; J gene: TRBJ2-7; D gene: TRBD2; CDR3 length: 15; clone size: -; V gene: TRBV19